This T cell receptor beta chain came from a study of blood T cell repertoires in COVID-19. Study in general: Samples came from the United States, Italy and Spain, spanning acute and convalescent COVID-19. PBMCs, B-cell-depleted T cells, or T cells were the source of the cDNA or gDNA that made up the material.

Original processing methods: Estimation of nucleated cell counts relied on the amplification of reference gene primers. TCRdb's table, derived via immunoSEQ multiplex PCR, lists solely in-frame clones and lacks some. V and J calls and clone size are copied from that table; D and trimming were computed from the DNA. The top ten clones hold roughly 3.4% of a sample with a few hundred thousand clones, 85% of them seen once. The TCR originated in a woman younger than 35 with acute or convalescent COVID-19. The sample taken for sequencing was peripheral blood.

CDR3 DNA: TGTGCCAGCAGCTTCGGACTAGCGGGAGCCTACGAGCAGTACTTC. Translated: CASSFGLAGAYEQYF. The chain is built from TRBV7-9 and TRBJ2-7, with 13 positions matching TRBD2. Per the germline V gene, CDR1 is SEHNR and CDR2 is FQNEAQ (reference sequence). The CDR3 contains 15 residues. The J segment lost 2 bases and the V segment lost 3 bases, leaving 1 base of the junction unmatched.